These 17 T cell receptor beta chains were sequenced from one sample in a study of T cells in lung cancer brain metastases (dated by TCRdb to the late 2010s). The library was generated by the immunoSEQ multiplex PCR assay. TCRdb retrieved this table from immuneACCESS and kept in-frame rearrangements only. Not all clones are present; in checked studies, unresolved V genes account for under half, and no reason is known for the remainder. This sample comprises approximately 5,000 clones, approximately 83% of them detected only once. Roughly 2.6% of the sample is held by the ten biggest clonotypes. The sample comprised tumor tissue from the primary lung tumor. The sample's cell subset or site, from its label and the paper: primary lung cancer lesion. The origin of the receptors is a man aged 50 to 60 with non-small cell lung cancer.

V gene TRBV9 combines with J gene TRBJ2-3, with a possible D match to TRBD2 (6 bases). The length of the CDR3 is 16 residues. Germline CDR1 SGDLS, CDR2 YYNGEE. Trimming took 2 bases from V and 1 from J, leaving 14 bases between them. This CDR3 reads CASSVSPGGGTDTQYF. The CDR3 region has the DNA TGTGCCAGCAGCGTCAGCCCAGGCGGGGGCACAGATACGCAGTATTTT.

The chain is built from TRBV11-1 and TRBJ2-7, with 7 bases that match TRBD2. This CDR3 spans 14 amino acids. Per the germline V gene, CDR1 is SGHAT and CDR2 is FQDESV (reference sequence). V lost 5 bases, J lost 3 bases, and 7 bases stayed unmatched. CDR3: CASSPGGSVYEQYF. In nucleotides, the CDR3 is TGTGCCAGCAGCCCGGGGGGTAGCGTCTACGAGCAGTACTTC.

Written as DNA, the CDR3 is TGTGCCAGCTCTAGAGGGACAGATAATTCACCCCTCCACTTT. Translating it yields CASSRGTDNSPLHF. This chain uses TRBV25-1 with TRBJ1-6; 7 bases align to TRBD1. With V trimmed by 8 bases and J by 5 bases, 6 bases remained unmatched. CDR3 size: 14 residues. Germline V CDR1 and CDR2: MGHDK, SYGVNS.

This chain connects TRBV4-1 to TRBJ1-5; 8 bases map to TRBD1. Germline CDR1 is MGHRA and CDR2 is YSYEKL. The CDR3 sequence is 17 residues long. V trimming: 0 bases; J trimming: 5 bases; junction bases outside the gene matches: 9. The CDR3 loop is CASSQDRTGTGYQPQHF. CDR3 nucleotides: TGCGCCAGCAGCCAAGATCGAACTGGGACAGGATATCAGCCCCAGCATTTT.

Notes on this clone: Relative to the germline gene, one junction end is altered; a read error may explain this. The chain combines TRBV6-5 with TRBJ1-1; TRBD1 aligns across 9 bases. CDR1 is MNHEY and CDR2 is SVGAGI in the germline V gene. The CDR3 length is 15 residues. CDR3 loop: CTSSIQGAPNTEAFF. As DNA, the CDR3 is TGTACCAGCAGTATACAGGGGGCGCCGAACACTGAAGCTTTCTTT.

The CDR3 coding sequence is TGTGCCTGGACGCCAGGGGGCTACGAGCAGTACTTC. It is translated as CAWTPGGYEQYF. The chain joins TRBV30 to TRBJ2-7; the match to TRBD1 covers 7 bases. Germline V gene sequence: CDR1 GTSNPN, CDR2 SVGIG (reference sequence). Trimming cost V 4 bases and J 3 bases; bases outside gene matches: 3. This CDR3 is 12 amino acids long.

Of note for this clone: Other DNA sequences within the sample encode an identical CDR3. The chain carries TRBV4-1 and TRBJ2-7, with D uncertain. CDR1 is MGHRA, CDR2 YSYEKL, per germline. The CDR3 extends over 14 amino acids. V lost 0 bases, J lost 4 bases, and 10 bases lay in between. CDR3 nucleotides: TGCGCCAGCAGCCAAGATGGCAGCAGTTACGAGCAGTACTTC. It specifies CASSQDGSSYEQYF.

This chain connects TRBV5-1 to TRBJ1-2, with 10 bases identical to TRBD1. Germline CDR1 is SGHRS and CDR2 is YFSETQ. The CDR3 has 15 residues. The V gene end was trimmed by 6 bases and the J gene end by 7 bases; junction bases not matched to a gene: 12. This CDR3 is CASKEVRDRGVGYTF. In nucleotides, the CDR3 is TGCGCCAGCAAGGAGGTCCGGGACAGGGGAGTTGGCTACACCTTC.

The rearrangement uses TRBV7-9 and TRBJ1-2; D remains ambiguous. Germline loops: CDR1 SEHNR, CDR2 FQNEAQ (reference sequence). The CDR3 covers 14 residues. V lost 1 base and J lost 0, with 6 bases in between. CDR3 sequence: CASSLGNTNYGYTF. As DNA, the CDR3 is TGTGCCAGCAGCTTAGGGAACACTAACTATGGCTACACCTTC.

CDR3 bases: TGTGCCAGCAGCTCCGGACTAGCGGCAGATACGCAGTATTTT. It codes for CASSSGLAADTQYF. The chain has TRBV5-8 and TRBJ2-3; 10 bases fit TRBD2. This CDR3 contains 14 residues. Trimming cost V 3 bases and J 4 bases; bases outside gene matches: 2. CDR1 and CDR2 (germline): SGHTS, YDEGEE.

The gene calls are TRBV18 and TRBJ1-4; weak D call: TRBD1 (6 bases). Germline-derived CDR1 and CDR2 are KGHSH and LQKENI. Trimming took 4 bases from V and 8 from J, leaving 17 bases between them. CDR3 length: 15 residues. CDR3 sequence reads: CASSLQQGSGEKLFF. Written as DNA, the CDR3 is TGTGCCAGCTCACTACAACAGGGATCAGGAGAAAAACTGTTTTTT.

The rearrangement uses TRBV15 and TRBJ1-5, with D possibly matching TRBD1 (5 bases). The CDR3 loop spans 13 amino acids. Trimming shortened V by 3 bases and J by 5 bases, and 8 bases separated the two germline ends. Looked up from germline, CDR1 is LNHNV and CDR2 is YYDKDF (reference sequence). CDR3 DNA sequence: TGTGCCACCAGCAGCGGACACCATCAGCCCCAGCATTTT. The encoded protein is CATSSGHHQPQHF.

The V gene is TRBV10-1, the J gene TRBJ1-2, with 9 nucleotides matching TRBD1. The germline gives CDR1 WNHNN, CDR2 SYGVQD (reference sequence). The ends lost 6 bases at V and 3 bases at J; junction bases unmatched: 11. CDR3 length: 16 amino acids. CDR3 in amino acids: CASSGGCDRGDYGYTF. Here the CDR3 DNA reads TGCGCCAGCAGCGGGGGATGTGACAGGGGGGACTATGGCTACACCTTC.

About this clone: Distinct nucleotide sequences in the sample also encode this CDR3. The chain carries TRBV6-6 and TRBJ1-2, with D tentatively TRBD1 (6 bases). The length of the CDR3 is 16 residues. Per the germline V gene, CDR1 is MNHNY and CDR2 is SVGAGI (reference sequence). V lost 6 bases and J lost 5, with 22 bases in between. CDR3 sequence reads: CASSRQAGEDSYGYTF. The CDR3 nucleotides read TGTGCCAGCAGCCGGCAGGCAGGGGAGGATAGTTATGGCTACACCTTC.

This chain links TRBV7-3 with TRBJ2-6; D gene uncertain. Trimming stripped 4 bases from V and 2 bases from J, with 9 bases between. The CDR3 spans 15 residues. Germline V gives CDR1 SGHTA, CDR2 FQGTGA. The CDR3 bases are TGTGCCAGCAGCTCCTCACGGGCTGGGGCCAACGTCCTGACTTTC. It codes for CASSSSRAGANVLTF.

This clone was counted a few times. The V gene is TRBV11-2, the J gene TRBJ2-5; maybe TRBD1 (5 bases). This CDR3 has 14 residues. Germline V gene data show CDR1 as SGHAT and CDR2 as FQNNGV. V lost 6 bases to trimming and J lost 5 bases, with 16 bases between them. CDR3 nucleotide sequence: TGTGCCAGCAGTCCAGGGTTACCAACGGAGACCCAGTACTTC. Its translation is CASSPGLPTETQYF.

Worth noting for this clone: Its ends do not fully match the called genes, so a read error is possible. The genes are TRBV29-1 and TRBJ2-7; a weak D match, TRBD1 (5 bases). The CDR3 has 13 amino acids. Germline lookup yields CDR1 SQVTM and CDR2 ANQGSEA. CDR3 DNA: TGCAGCGTTGGAGTTGCCAGGGATACCGAGCAATACTTC. The encoded protein is CSVGVARDTEQYF.